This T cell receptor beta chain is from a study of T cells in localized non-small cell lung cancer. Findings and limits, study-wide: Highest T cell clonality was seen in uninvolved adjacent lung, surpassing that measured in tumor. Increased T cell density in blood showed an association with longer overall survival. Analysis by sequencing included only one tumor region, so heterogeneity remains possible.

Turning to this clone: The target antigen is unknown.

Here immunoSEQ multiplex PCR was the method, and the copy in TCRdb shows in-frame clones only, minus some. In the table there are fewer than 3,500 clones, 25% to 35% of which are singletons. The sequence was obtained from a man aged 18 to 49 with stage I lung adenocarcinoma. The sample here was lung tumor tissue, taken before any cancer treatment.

The CDR3 region is CASSKQGGNTEAFF. The CDR3 DNA sequence: TGTGCCAGCAGTAAACAGGGGGGTAACACTGAAGCTTTCTTT. The genes are TRBV6-8 and TRBJ1-1, with 8 bases aligning to TRBD1. CDR3 size: 14 residues. In germline, CDR1 is MNHGY, CDR2 SAAAGT. V lost 5 bases to trimming and J lost 2 bases; unmatched junction nucleotides: 4.